The clone carrying this T cell receptor beta chain occurred many times. Thyroid ultrasound, orbital computed tomography, clinical symptoms, and serum thyroxine and TRAb underpinned diagnoses. This specimen belongs to a study of T cells in Graves' hyperthyroidism and ophthalmopathy. Overall study: Initial diagnosis, before any treatment, was when peripheral blood was collected.

TCR beta CDR3 regions were amplified from RNA transcripts. TCR CDR3 regions were first amplified by RT-PCR with HTBI primers. TCRdb re-analysed the multiplex PCR reads in MiXCR, keeping a single row per CDR3 protein. The profile shows around 420,000 distinct CDR3 sequences, approximately 14% of them singletons. CDR1 is SGHAT, CDR2 FQDESV, per germline (reference sequence). The CDR3 extends over 16 amino acids. Germline trimming cut 3 bases from V and 7 bases from J; bases unmatched to any gene: 5. The rearrangement joins TRBV11-1 to TRBJ2-1; TRBD2 agrees at 14 bases. Sequences were obtained from blood. This receptor was taken from a woman in her late teens or twenties with Graves' hyperthyroidism. CDR3 in DNA: TGTGCCAGCAGCTTTTTGACTAGCGGGAGGGTAAATGAGCAGTTCTTC. Translated: CASSFLTSGRVNEQFF.